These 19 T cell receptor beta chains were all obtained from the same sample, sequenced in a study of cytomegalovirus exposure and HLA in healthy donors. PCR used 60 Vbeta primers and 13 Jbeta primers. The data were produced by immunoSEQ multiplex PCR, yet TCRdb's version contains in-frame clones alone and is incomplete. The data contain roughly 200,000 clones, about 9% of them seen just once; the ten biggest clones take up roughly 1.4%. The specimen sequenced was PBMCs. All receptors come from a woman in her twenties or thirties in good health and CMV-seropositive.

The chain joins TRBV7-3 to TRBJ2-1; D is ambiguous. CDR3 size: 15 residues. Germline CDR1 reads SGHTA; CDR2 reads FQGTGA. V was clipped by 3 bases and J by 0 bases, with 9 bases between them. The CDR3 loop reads CASSLSSTSYNEQFF. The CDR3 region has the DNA TGTGCCAGCAGCTTGAGTAGCACCTCCTACAATGAGCAGTTCTTC.

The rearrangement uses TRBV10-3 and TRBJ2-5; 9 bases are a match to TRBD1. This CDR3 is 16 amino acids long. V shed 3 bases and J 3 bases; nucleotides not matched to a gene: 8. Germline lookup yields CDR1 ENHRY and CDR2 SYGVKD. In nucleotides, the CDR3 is TGTGCCATCAGTGACCCGACCGGGACAGGGAAAGAGACCCAGTACTTC. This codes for CAISDPTGTGKETQYF.

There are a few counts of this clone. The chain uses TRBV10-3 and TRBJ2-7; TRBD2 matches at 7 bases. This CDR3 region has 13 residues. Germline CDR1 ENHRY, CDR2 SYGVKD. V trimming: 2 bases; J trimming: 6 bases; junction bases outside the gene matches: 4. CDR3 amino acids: CAISEREGFEQYF. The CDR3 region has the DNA TGTGCCATCAGTGAGAGGGAGGGATTCGAGCAGTACTTC.

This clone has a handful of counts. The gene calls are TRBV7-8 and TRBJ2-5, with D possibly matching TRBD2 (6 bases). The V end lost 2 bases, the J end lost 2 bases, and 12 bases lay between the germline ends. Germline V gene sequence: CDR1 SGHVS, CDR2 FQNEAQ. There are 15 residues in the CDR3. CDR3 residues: CASSLQSGLQETQYF. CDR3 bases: TGTGCCAGCAGCTTACAGAGCGGGTTACAAGAGACCCAGTACTTC.

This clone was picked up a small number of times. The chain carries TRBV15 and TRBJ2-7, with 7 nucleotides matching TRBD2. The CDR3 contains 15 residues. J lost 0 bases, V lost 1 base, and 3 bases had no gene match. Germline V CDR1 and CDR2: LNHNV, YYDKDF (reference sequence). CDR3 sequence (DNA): TGTGCCACCAGCAGAGGCGGGGGTATCTCCTACGAGCAGTACTTC. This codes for CATSRGGGISYEQYF.

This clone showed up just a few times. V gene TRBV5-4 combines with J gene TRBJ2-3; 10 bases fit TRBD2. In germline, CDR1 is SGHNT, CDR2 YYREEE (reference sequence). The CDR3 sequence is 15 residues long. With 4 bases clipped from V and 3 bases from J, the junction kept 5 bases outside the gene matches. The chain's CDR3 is CASSRGLAKTDTQYF. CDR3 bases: TGTGCCAGCAGCCGGGGACTAGCGAAAACAGATACGCAGTATTTT.

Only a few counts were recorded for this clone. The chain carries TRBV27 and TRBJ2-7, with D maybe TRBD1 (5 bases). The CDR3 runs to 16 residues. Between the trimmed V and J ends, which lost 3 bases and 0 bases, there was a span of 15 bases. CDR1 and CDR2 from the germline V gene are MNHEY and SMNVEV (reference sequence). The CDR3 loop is CASSLRQGISSYEQYF. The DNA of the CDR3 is TGTGCCAGCAGTTTGAGGCAGGGAATAAGCTCCTACGAGCAGTACTTC.

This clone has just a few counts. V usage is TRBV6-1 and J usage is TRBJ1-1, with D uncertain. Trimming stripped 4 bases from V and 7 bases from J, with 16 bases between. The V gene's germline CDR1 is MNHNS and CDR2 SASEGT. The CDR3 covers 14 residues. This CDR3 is CASSVRLADFEAFF. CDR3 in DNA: TGTGCCAGCAGTGTTAGGCTGGCAGACTTTGAAGCTTTCTTT.

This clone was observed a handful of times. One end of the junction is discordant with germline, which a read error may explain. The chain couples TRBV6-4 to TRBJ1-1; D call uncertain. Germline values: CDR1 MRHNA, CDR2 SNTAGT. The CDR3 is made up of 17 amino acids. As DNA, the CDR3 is TGTGCCAGCATCCCGGTTCTACCGCTACTTTCGAACGCTGAAGCTTTCTTT. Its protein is CASIPVLPLLSNAEAFF.

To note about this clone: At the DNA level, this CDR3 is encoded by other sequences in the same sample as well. CDR3 amino acids: CASSYSREGPAYEQYF. The CDR3 coding sequence is TGTGCCAGCAGTTACTCCAGGGAGGGCCCAGCCTACGAGCAGTACTTC. V is TRBV6-5 and J is TRBJ2-7; the match to TRBD2 covers 7 bases. V was pared by 0 bases and J by 2 bases, with 7 bases of the junction left unmatched. The CDR3 length is 16 residues. Germline V lookup: CDR1 MNHEY, CDR2 SVGAGI.

The CDR3 reads CASTLTGLNEKLFF. The CDR3 nucleotides are TGTGCCAGTACCCTGACAGGGCTTAATGAAAAACTGTTTTTT. The J gene is TRBJ1-4, the V gene TRBV19; 7 bases match TRBD1. Germline V CDR1 and CDR2: LNHDA, SQIVND (reference sequence). V was pared by 7 bases and J by 4 bases, with 6 bases of the junction left unmatched. There are 14 residues in the CDR3.

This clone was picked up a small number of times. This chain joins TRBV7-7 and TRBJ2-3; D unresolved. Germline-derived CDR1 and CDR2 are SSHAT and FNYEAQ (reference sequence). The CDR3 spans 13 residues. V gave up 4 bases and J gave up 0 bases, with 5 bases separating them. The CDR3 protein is CASSSGSTDTQYF. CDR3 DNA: TGTGCCAGCAGCTCCGGTAGCACAGATACGCAGTATTTT.

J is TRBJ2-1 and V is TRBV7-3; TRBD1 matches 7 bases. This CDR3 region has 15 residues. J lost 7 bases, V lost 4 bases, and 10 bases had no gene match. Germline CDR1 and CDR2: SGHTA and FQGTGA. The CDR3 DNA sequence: TGTGCCAGCAGCTCGAGGGGGCAGGTTGAGAATGAGCAGTTCTTC. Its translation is CASSSRGQVENEQFF.

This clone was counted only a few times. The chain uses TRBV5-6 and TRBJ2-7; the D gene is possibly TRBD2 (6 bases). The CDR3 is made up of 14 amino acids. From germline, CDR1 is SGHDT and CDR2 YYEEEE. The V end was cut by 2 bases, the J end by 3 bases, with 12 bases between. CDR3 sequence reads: CASSFGTFLYEQYF. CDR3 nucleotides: TGTGCCAGCAGCTTCGGGACTTTCCTCTACGAGCAGTACTTC.

The CDR3 loop is CASSEVSGLVADEQYF. DNA of the CDR3: TGTGCCAGCAGTGAAGTGTCGGGACTAGTAGCTGACGAGCAGTACTTC. The rearrangement links TRBV6-1 to TRBJ2-7; TRBD2 aligns across 8 bases. V dropped 1 base and J dropped 5; count of bases not matched to a gene: 10. Germline CDR1 reads MNHNS; CDR2 reads SASEGT. CDR3 length equals 16 residues.

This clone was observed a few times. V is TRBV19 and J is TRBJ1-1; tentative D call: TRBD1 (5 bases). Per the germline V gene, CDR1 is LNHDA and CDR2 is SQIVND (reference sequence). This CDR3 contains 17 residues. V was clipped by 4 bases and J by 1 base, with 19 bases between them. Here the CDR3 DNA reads TGTGCCAGTAGTAGCGGGACGGCGTCCTTCAGGAACACTGAAGCTTTCTTT. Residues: CASSSGTASFRNTEAFF.

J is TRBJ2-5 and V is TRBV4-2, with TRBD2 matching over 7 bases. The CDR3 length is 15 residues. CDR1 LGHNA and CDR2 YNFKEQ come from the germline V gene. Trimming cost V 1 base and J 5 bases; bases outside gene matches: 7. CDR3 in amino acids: CASSQGGSNRETQYF. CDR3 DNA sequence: TGTGCCAGCAGCCAAGGCGGGAGCAATCGGGAGACCCAGTACTTC.

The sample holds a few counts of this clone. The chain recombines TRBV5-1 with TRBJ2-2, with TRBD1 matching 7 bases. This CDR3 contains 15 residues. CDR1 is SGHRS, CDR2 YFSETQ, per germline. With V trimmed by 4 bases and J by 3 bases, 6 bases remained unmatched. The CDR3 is CASSKDTGDTGELFF. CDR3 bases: TGCGCCAGCAGCAAAGATACAGGGGACACCGGGGAGCTGTTTTTT.

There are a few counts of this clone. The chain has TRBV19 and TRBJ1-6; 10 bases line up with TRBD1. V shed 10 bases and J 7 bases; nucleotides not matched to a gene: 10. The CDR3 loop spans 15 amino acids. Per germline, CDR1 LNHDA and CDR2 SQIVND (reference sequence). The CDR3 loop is CATSQPGQGNSPLHF. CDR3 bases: TGTGCCACATCTCAACCGGGACAGGGGAATTCACCCCTCCACTTT.